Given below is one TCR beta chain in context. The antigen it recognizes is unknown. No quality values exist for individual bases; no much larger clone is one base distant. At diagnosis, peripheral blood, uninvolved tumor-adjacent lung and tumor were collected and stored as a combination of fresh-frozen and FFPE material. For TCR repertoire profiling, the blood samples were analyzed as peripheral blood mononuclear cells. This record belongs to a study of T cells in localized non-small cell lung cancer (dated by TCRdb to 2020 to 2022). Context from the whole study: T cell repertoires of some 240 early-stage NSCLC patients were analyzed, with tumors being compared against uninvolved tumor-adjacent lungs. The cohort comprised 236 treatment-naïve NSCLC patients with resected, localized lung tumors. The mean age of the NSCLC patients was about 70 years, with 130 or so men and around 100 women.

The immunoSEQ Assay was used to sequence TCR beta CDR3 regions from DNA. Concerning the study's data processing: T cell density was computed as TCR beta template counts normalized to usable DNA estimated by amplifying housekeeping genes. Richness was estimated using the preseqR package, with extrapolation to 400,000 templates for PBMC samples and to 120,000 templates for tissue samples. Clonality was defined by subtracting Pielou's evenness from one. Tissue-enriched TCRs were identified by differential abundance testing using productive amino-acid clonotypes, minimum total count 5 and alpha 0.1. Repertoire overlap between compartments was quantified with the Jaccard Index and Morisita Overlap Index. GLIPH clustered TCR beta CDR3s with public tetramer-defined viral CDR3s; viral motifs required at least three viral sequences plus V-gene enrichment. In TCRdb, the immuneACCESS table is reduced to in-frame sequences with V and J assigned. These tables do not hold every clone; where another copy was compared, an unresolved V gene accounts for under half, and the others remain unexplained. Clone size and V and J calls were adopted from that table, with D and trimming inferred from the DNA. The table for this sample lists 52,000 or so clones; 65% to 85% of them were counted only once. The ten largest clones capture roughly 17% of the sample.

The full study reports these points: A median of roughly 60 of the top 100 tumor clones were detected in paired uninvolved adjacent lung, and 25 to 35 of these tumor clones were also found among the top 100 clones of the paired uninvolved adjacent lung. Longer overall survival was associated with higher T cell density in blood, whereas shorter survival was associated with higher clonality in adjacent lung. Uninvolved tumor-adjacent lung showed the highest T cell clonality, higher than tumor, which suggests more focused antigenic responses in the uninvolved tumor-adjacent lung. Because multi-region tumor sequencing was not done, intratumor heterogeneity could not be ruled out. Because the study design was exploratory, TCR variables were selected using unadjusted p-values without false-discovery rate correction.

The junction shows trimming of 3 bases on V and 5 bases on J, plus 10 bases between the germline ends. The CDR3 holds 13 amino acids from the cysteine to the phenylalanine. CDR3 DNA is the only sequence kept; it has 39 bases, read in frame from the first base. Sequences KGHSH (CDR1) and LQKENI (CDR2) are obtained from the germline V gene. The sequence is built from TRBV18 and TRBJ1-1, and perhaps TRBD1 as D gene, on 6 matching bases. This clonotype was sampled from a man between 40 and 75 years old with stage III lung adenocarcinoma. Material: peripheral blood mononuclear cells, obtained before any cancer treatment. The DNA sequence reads TGTGCCAGCTCACCGGGGGCGGTAACTGAAGCTTTCTTT. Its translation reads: CASSPGAVTEAFF.